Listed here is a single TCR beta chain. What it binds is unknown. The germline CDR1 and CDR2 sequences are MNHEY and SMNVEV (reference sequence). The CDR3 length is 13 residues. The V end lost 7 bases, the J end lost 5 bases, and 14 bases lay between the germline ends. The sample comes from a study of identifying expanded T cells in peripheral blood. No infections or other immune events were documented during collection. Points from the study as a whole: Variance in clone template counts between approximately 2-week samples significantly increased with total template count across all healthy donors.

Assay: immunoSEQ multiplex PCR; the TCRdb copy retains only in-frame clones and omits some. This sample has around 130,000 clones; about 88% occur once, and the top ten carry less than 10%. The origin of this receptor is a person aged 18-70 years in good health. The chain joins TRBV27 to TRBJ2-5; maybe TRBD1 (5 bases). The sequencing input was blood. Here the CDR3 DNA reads TGTGCCAGCACAAGGGGCCTTGGCGAGACCCAGTACTTC. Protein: CASTRGLGETQYF.